The 4 T cell receptor beta chains below come from one sample, sequenced in a study of T cell repertoires in cytomegalovirus infection. TCRdb re-derived calls from the reads in MiXCR, one entry per CDR3 protein. The repertoire holds approximately 100,000 distinct CDR3 sequences, with more than 20% as singletons. Sequencing was carried out using CD8+ T cells from PBMCs. These receptors all come from a human donor in good health (CMV status not recorded). Some clones in this sample may be carry-over from other donors' samples.

The V and J genes are TRBV4-3 and TRBJ1-1; TRBD1 might be the D (5 bases). Trimming removed 0 bases at V and 4 bases at J, with 6 bases between. The germline gives CDR1 LGHNA, CDR2 YSLEER. This CDR3 contains 13 residues. The CDR3 nucleotides read TGCGCCAGCAGCCAAGATAGGGGCACTGAAGCTTTCTTT. Translation gives CASSQDRGTEAFF.

The chain employs TRBV6-2 or TRBV6-3 and TRBJ1-5, with D maybe TRBD1 (5 bases). Germline lookup yields CDR1 MNHEY and CDR2 SVGEGT. The CDR3 has 16 amino acids. With 6 bases removed from V and 4 bases from J, the gap between germline ends came to 19 bases. In nucleotides, the CDR3 is TGTGCCAGCAGCCACCCTCGGGGGACGAGGAATCAGCCCCAGCATTTT. It codes for CASSHPRGTRNQPQHF.

This clonotype came up a few times. This sequence joins TRBV7-2 and TRBJ2-7; 10 bases are shared with TRBD1. V gave up 7 bases and J gave up 5 bases; unmatched junction bases: 8. This CDR3 comprises 14 residues. Looked up from germline, CDR1 is SGHTA and CDR2 is FQGNSA. CDR3 sequence (DNA): TGTGCCAGCAAAAAGGGTGGGACAGGGGACGAGCAGTACTTC. Residues: CASKKGGTGDEQYF.

This clonotype was recorded a few times. The chain joins TRBV5-6 to TRBJ1-2, with TRBD1 matching 9 bases. Trimming cost V 5 bases and J 3 bases; bases outside gene matches: 11. This CDR3 contains 16 residues. The germline CDR1 and CDR2 sequences are SGHDT and YYEEEE. CDR3: CASRKPPGQGDYGYTF. The CDR3 nucleotides read TGTGCCAGCAGGAAGCCCCCGGGACAGGGTGACTATGGCTACACCTTC. The full variable domain, completed using reference TRBV5-6 and TRBJ1-2, is DAGVTQSPTHLIKTRGQQVTLRCSPKSGHDTVSWYQQALGQGPQFIFQYYEEEERQRGNFPDRFSGHQFPNYSSELNVNALLLGDSALYLCASRKPPGQGDYGYTFGSGTRLTVV.